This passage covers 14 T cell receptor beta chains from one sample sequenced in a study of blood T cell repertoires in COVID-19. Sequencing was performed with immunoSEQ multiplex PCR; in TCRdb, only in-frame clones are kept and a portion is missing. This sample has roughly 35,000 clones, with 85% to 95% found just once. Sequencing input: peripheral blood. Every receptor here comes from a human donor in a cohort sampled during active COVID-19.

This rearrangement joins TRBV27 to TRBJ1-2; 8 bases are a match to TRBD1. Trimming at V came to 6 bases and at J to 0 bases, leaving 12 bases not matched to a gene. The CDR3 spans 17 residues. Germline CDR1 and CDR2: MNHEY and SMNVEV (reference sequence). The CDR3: CASSRPDRETTNYGYTF. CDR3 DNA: TGTGCCAGCAGCCGGCCGGACAGGGAGACTACTAACTATGGCTACACCTTC.

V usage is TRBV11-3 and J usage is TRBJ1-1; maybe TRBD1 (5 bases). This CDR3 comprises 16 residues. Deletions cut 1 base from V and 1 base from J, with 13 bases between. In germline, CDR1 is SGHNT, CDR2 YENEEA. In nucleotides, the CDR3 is TGTGCCAGCAGCTTAGGTGCGGAGGGGACGAACACTGAAGCTTTCTTT. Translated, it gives CASSLGAEGTNTEAFF. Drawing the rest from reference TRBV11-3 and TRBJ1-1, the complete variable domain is EAGVVQSPRYKIIEKKQPVAFWCNPISGHNTLYWYLQNLGQGPELLIRYENEEAVDDSQLPKDRFSAERLKGVDSTLKIQPAELGDSAVYLCASSLGAEGTNTEAFFGQGTRLTVV.

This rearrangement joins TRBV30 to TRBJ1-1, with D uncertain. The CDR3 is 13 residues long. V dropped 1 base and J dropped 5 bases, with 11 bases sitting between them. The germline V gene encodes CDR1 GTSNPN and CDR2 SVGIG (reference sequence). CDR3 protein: CAWSARAQTEAFF. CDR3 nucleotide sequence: TGTGCCTGGAGTGCACGAGCGCAGACTGAAGCTTTCTTT.

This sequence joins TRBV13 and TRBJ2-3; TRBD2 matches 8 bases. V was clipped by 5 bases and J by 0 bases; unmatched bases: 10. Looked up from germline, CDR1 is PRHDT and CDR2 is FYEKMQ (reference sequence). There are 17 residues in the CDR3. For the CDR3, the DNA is TGTGCCAGCAGCGAGTGGATAGCGGGATCTAGCACAGATACGCAGTATTTT. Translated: CASSEWIAGSSTDTQYF.

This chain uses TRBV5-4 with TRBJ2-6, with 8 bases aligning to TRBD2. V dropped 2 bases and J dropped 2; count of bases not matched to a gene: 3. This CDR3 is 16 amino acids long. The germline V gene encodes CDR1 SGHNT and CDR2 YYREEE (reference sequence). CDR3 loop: CASSLLGGAGANVLTF. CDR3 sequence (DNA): TGTGCCAGCAGCTTACTCGGGGGGGCTGGGGCCAACGTCCTGACTTTC.

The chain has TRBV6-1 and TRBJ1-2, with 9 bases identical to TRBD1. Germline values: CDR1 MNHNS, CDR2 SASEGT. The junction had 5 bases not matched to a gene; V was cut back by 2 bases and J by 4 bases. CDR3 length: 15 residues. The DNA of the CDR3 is TGTGCCAGCAGTGAATCAACGGGACAGGGCTATGGCTACACCTTC. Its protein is CASSESTGQGYGYTF.

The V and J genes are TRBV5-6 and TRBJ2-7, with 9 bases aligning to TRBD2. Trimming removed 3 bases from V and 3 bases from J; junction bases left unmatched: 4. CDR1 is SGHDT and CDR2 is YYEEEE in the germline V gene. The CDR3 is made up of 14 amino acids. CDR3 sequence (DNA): TGTGCCAGCAGCTCTAGCGGGGAAGACTACGAGCAGTACTTC. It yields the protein CASSSSGEDYEQYF.

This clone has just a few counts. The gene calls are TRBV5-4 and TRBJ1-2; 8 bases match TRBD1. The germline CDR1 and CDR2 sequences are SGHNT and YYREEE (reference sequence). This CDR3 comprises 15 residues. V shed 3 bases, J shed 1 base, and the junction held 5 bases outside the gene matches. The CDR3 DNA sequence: TGTGCCAGCAGCTCCCGACAGGGGAATAACTATGGCTACACCTTC. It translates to CASSSRQGNNYGYTF. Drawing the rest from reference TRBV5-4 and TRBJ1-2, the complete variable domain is ETGVTQSPTHLIKTRGQQVTLRCSSQSGHNTVSWYQQALGQGPQFIFQYYREEENGRGNFPPRFSGLQFPNYSSELNVNALELDDSALYLCASSSRQGNNYGYTFGSGTRLTVV.

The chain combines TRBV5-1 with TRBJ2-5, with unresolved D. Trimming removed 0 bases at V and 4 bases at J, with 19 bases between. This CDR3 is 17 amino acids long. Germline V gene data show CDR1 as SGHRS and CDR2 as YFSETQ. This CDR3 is CASSLDSSARLGETQYF. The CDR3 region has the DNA TGCGCCAGCAGCTTGGACTCAAGTGCTAGGCTAGGAGAGACCCAGTACTTC.

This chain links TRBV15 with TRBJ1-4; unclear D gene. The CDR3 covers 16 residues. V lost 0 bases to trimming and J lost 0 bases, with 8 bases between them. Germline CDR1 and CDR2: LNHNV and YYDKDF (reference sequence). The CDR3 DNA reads TGTGCCACCAGCAGAGATCCCGGGGCAACTAATGAAAAACTGTTTTTT. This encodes CATSRDPGATNEKLFF.

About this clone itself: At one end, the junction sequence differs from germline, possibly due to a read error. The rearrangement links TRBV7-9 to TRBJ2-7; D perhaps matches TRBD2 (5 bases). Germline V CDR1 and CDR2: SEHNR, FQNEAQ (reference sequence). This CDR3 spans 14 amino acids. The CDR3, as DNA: TGTGCCAGCAGCTCCTGGAGGAGGACCTACGAACAGTACTTC. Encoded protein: CASSSWRRTYEQYF.

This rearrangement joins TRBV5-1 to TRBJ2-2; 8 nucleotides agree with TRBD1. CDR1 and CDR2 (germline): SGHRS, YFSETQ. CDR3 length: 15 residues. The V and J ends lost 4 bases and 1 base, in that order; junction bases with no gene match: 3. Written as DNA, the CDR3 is TGCGCCAGCAGCCGGGGGACAGGGAACACCGGGGAGCTGTTTTTT. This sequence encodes CASSRGTGNTGELFF.

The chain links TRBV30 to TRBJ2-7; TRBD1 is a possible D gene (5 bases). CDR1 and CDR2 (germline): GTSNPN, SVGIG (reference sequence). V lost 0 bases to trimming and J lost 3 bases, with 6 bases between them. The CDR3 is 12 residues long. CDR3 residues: CAWSVDSYEQYF. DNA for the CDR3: TGTGCCTGGAGTGTAGACAGCTACGAGCAGTACTTC.

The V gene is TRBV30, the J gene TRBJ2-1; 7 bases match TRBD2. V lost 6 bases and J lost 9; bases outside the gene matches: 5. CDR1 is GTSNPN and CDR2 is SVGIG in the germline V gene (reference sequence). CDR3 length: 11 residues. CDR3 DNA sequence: TGTGCCTGCGGGAGGATGAGTGAGCAGTTCTTC. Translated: CACGRMSEQFF.